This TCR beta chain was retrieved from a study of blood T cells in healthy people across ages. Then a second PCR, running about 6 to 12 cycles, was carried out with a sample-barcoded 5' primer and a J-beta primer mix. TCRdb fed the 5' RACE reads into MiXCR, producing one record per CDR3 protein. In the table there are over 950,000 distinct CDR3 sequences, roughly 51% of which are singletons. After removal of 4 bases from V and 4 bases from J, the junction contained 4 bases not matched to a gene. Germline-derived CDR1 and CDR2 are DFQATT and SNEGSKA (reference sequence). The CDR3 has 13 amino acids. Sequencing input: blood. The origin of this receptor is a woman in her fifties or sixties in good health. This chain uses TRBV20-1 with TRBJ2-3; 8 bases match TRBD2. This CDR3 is CSANSGTSDTQYF. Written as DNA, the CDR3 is TGCAGTGCTAATAGCGGGACCTCAGATACGCAGTATTTT.